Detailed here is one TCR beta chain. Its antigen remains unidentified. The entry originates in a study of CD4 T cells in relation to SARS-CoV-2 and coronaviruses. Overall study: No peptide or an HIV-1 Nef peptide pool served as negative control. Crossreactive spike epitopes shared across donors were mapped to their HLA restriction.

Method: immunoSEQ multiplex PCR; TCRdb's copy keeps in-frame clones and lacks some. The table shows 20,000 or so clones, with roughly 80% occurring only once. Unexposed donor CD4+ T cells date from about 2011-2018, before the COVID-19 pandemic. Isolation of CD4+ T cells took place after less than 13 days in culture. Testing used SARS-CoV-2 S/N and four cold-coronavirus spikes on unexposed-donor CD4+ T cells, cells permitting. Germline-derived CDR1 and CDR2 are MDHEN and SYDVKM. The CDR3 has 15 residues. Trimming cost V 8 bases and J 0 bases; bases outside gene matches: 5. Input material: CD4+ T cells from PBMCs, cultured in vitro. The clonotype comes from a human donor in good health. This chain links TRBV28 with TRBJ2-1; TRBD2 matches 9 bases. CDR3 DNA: TGTGCCAGCGGTAGCGGGAGAAGCTCCTACAATGAGCAGTTCTTC. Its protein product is CASGSGRSSYNEQFF.